A single sample is the source of the 5 T cell receptor beta chains below, sequenced in a study of T cells in Graves' hyperthyroidism and ophthalmopathy. RNA transcripts were the template for amplifying TCR beta CDR3 regions. HTBI primers were used for first-round RT-PCR of the TCR CDR3. TCRdb passed the multiplex PCR reads through MiXCR, listing each CDR3 protein once. The data show 750,000 to 900,000 distinct CDR3 sequences, around 39% seen once. The sample taken for sequencing was blood. The receptors stem from a man aged 18 to 29 with Graves' hyperthyroidism.

This chain connects TRBV9 to TRBJ1-1; 7 nucleotides align to TRBD1. The germline V gene encodes CDR1 SGDLS and CDR2 YYNGEE. The CDR3 length is 15 residues. Trimming cost V 0 bases and J 5 bases; bases outside gene matches: 7. The CDR3 sequence is CASSVAPWGQTEAFF. Written as DNA, the CDR3 is TGTGCCAGCAGCGTAGCCCCCTGGGGACAGACTGAAGCTTTCTTT.

J is TRBJ1-1 and V is TRBV9, with D hard to call. Between the trimmed V and J ends, which lost 0 bases and 0 bases, there was a span of 6 bases. This CDR3 spans 14 amino acids. Germline CDR1 SGDLS, CDR2 YYNGEE. The CDR3 DNA reads TGTGCCAGCAGCGTAGGCCATATGAACACTGAAGCTTTCTTT. Translated, it gives CASSVGHMNTEAFF. Complete variable domain (other parts from reference TRBV9 and TRBJ1-1): DSGVTQTPKHLITATGQRVTLRCSPRSGDLSVYWYQQSLDQGLQFLIQYYNGEERAKGNILERFSAQQFPDLHSELNLSSLELGDSALYFCASSVGHMNTEAFFGQGTRLTVV.

This clonotype turned up a few times. The chain couples TRBV19 to TRBJ1-3, with D hard to call. Germline CDR1 reads LNHDA; CDR2 reads SQIVND (reference sequence). The CDR3 consists of 16 residues. Deletions cut 2 bases from V and 2 bases from J, with 13 bases between. CDR3 DNA sequence: TGTGCCAGTAGTATACGGGGTCTTCTGCCTGGAAACACCATATATTTT. Protein product: CASSIRGLLPGNTIYF.

The sample holds one count of this clonotype. The chain couples TRBV7-9 to TRBJ1-5; D is undetermined. V was cut by 7 bases and J by 1 base, with 8 bases left in between. CDR1 is SEHNR and CDR2 is FQNEAQ in the germline V gene (reference sequence). The CDR3 covers 13 residues. The CDR3 DNA sequence: TGTGCCAGCACGACGGACAGCAATCAGCCCCAGCATTTT. Translating it yields CASTTDSNQPQHF.

The rearrangement links TRBV5-1 to TRBJ2-7; 8 nucleotides agree with TRBD1. V lost 4 bases, J lost 5 bases, and 8 bases stayed unmatched. Germline CDR1 reads SGHRS; CDR2 reads YFSETQ. The length of the CDR3 is 14 residues. The CDR3 sequence is CASSLRQGSNEQYF. CDR3 coding DNA: TGCGCCAGCAGCCTCCGACAGGGGAGTAACGAGCAGTACTTC.